Described below is a single TCR beta chain sequence and its context. Its antigen is still unknown. Base quality data are lacking; no much larger clone is found one base away. The sample belongs to a study of T cells in tumors after PD-1 blockade (dated by TCRdb to about 2019). For the wider study: Prior checkpoint blockade, systemic immunosuppressant use, and recent radiotherapy or other anti-cancer therapy within 4 weeks were grounds for patient exclusion. Patients received pembrolizumab 200 mg every 3 weeks or cemiplimab 350 mg every 2 weeks. While on anti-PD-1 treatment, some of the patients also continued taking daily vismodegib 150 mg. An average of around 120,000 TCR templates (range about 23,000-257,772) and approximately 38,000 unique clonotypes was obtained for peripheral blood samples. The study performed paired single-cell RNA and TCR sequencing on site-matched tumors from BCC or SCC patients before and after anti-PD-1 therapy. To compare clonotypes in blood versus tumor, bulk TCR sequencing was run on about ten peripheral blood samples drawn from several patients. RECIST version 1.1 was the standard used to evaluate clinical response.

The CDR3 sequence holds 15 residues, the cysteine and phenylalanine included. CDR3 DNA only is kept here, 45 bases in frame from base 1. V is clipped by 0 bases and J by 7 bases, and the sequence between their germline boundaries is 15 bases long. CDR1 and CDR2, looked up from the germline V gene, are SGHTA and FQGNSA. On the study overall, not on this receptor specifically: About 40% of the TCR clonotypes from tumors also showed up in blood, and some novel exhausted tumor clones were present in pre-treatment blood, which suggests peripheral recruitment. The source of novel T cell clones was not identified and could include lymphoid organs or rare unexpanded clones within the tumor or its periphery.

Deep TCRbeta sequencing was performed with the immunoSEQ platform. For the original study's pipeline: For further analysis, only productive rearrangements were exported out of the immunoSEQ Analyzer. T cell phenotypes were assigned to bulk TCRbeta clonotypes by matching the clonotypes to single-cell RNA+TCR-seq clones that had the same TCRbeta sequence. Using bulk TCR sequencing data, clone enrichment in tumor was calculated by dividing a clone's tumor frequency by the same clone's PBMC frequency. TCRs were sorted with GLIPH into specificity groups, meaning clusters of distinct TCRs that share CDR3 motifs and likely recognize common antigens. In its TCRdb copy, this immuneACCESS table keeps in-frame sequences only and misses some clones. Where compared with another copy, unresolved V genes explain less than half of these, and the others have no known cause. The V and J calls and clone size come from that table; D and trimming were worked out from the DNA. The sample table records roughly 14,000 clones; almost 85% of these occur just once. The ten largest account for approximately 22% of the sample.

In the paper's terms, the time point label means: after anti-PD-1 therapy. Genomic DNA extracted from tumor biopsies or peripheral blood was used for bulk TCRbeta sequencing, with input ranging from 616 ng to 6,004 ng. All patients had histologically proven advanced or metastatic basal or squamous cell carcinoma and were poor candidates for surgical resection. Of the 11 patients making up the basal cell carcinoma cohort, 8 or 9 underwent bulk tumor TCR sequencing. The sequence links TRBV7-2 to TRBJ2-5; the D gene assignment is ambiguous. This TCR was sampled from a human donor with basal cell carcinoma. The sequenced sample was PBMCs, obtained after anti-PD-1 treatment. Here the CDR3 is given as CASSLAPGMLGTQYF. Read as DNA, the sequence is TGTGCCAGCAGCTTAGCGCCTGGGATGCTGGGGACCCAGTACTTC. When the CDR3 is completed using the reference TRBV7-2 and TRBJ2-5 genes on either side, the full variable domain is GAGVSQSPSNKVTEKGKDVELRCDPISGHTALYWYRQSLGQGLEFLIYFQGNSAPDKSGLPSDRFSAERTGGSVSTLTIQRTQQEDSAVYLCASSLAPGMLGTQYFGPGTRLLVL.